This is a list of T cell receptor beta chains from one sample in a study of human T cells and chemical hapten exposure. TCRdb used MiXCR to reprocess the RACE reads, holding one entry per CDR3 protein. The sample lists under 200,000 distinct CDR3 sequences, approximately 15% occurring once. The sequenced sample was whole blood, obtained in connection with sensitization to the hapten diphenylcyclopropenone (DPC). All receptors derive from a woman between 25 and 40 years old with alopecia areata. Some clones in this sample may be carry-over from other donors' samples. Both conserved end residues are part of each CDR3. A D gene is named only where the DNA matches it firmly. Part of the rows lack a size; the others show once, few, many or a class for expanded clones.

TGTGCCAGCAGTTTACCGGGGACCCGCACAGATACGCAGTATTTT CASSLPGTRTDTQYF few TRBJ2-3 . TRBV12-3/TRBV12-4
TGTGCCAGCTCACCTTCTTCAGGGGTCCCCTACAATGAGCAGTTCTTC CASSPSSGVPYNEQFF . TRBJ2-1 . TRBV18
TGCAGTGCTTCTCAGGGGACTCCCCAAGTTTCCTACGAGCAGTACTTC CSASQGTPQVSYEQYF . TRBJ2-7 . TRBV20-1
TGTGCCAGCAGCCAAGGACAGGGAAGACCTGAAGAGACCCAGTACTTC CASSQGQGRPEETQYF few TRBJ2-5 TRBD1 TRBV28
TGTGCCTGGAGCCCAGGGGAAGCTGGGGAGCTGTTTTTT CAWSPGEAGELFF few TRBJ2-2 . TRBV30
TGTGCCAGCACCGACCCCCCGAACACTGAAGCTTTCTTT CASTDPPNTEAFF few TRBJ1-1 . TRBV6-2/TRBV6-3
TGTGCCAGCTCACCACTACCGACCCCTCTAGCGGGGAATGCCTACGAGCAGTACTTC CASSPLPTPLAGNAYEQYF few TRBJ2-7 TRBD2 TRBV18
TGTGCCAGCAACGGGGGGGCGGTAGATGAGCAGTTCTTC CASNGGAVDEQFF . TRBJ2-1 TRBD2 TRBV12-3/TRBV12-4
TGTGCCAGCAGCTCAGACAGGGTTGGGTATGGCTACACCTTC CASSSDRVGYGYTF few TRBJ1-2 TRBD1 TRBV7-2
TGTGCCAGCAGTGCCTCCGGGACAGGGTTCGGAGCTTTCTTT CASSASGTGFGAFF . TRBJ1-1 TRBD1 TRBV6-1
TGTGCCAGCAGCCCTGAGACAGGAACAGCAACTAATGAAAAACTGTTTTTT CASSPETGTATNEKLFF few TRBJ1-4 . TRBV12-3/TRBV12-4
TGCGCCAGCAGCTGGCTAGCGGGAGGGGATGAGCAGTTCTTC CASSWLAGGDEQFF . TRBJ2-1 TRBD2 TRBV5-1
TGTGCCAGCTCCTCCAGAACCGGGACAGGCCCCTACGAGCAGTACTTC CASSSRTGTGPYEQYF . TRBJ2-7 TRBD1 TRBV18
TGCGCCAGCAGCCAAGAGCGGCGACATGAAGCTTTCTTT CASSQERRHEAFF . TRBJ1-1 . TRBV4-3
TGCAGCGTCAGGACAGGACCCACTGAAGCTTTCTTT CSVRTGPTEAFF many TRBJ1-1 TRBD1 TRBV29-1
TGTGCCACCAGTGATTTACCGGGAACCCCTGGGGCCAACGTCCTGACTTTC CATSDLPGTPGANVLTF few TRBJ2-6 . TRBV24-1
TGTGCCAGCAGCTCGGGGACGCACGTGGCCTACGAGCAGTACTTC CASSSGTHVAYEQYF . TRBJ2-7 . TRBV5-4
TGTGCCAGCACCATTGGAGGACAGGGTGACACCGGGGAGCTGTTTTTT CASTIGGQGDTGELFF . TRBJ2-2 TRBD1 TRBV28
TGTGCCAGCAGCTTATGGGGACAGGGAACAGATACGCAGTATTTT CASSLWGQGTDTQYF . TRBJ2-3 TRBD1 TRBV7-2
TGCGCCAGCAGCTCCTTAATGACAGGGGCGAACACTGAAGCTTTCTTT CASSSLMTGANTEAFF . TRBJ1-1 TRBD1 TRBV5-1
TGTGCCAGCAGCTTAGTGGCCGGACGCAATGAGCAGTTCTTC CASSLVAGRNEQFF few TRBJ2-1 . TRBV7-7
TGTGCCAGTAGTAATGGACAGACCGGGGAGCTGTTTTTT CASSNGQTGELFF few TRBJ2-2 . TRBV6-6
TGCAGCGTTGTCTCTCCTAGCACCAATGAGCAGTTCTTC CSVVSPSTNEQFF many TRBJ2-1 . TRBV29-1
TGTGCCAGCAGCTTTACTAGCGCTAATCCCCACGAGCAGTACTTC CASSFTSANPHEQYF few TRBJ2-7 TRBD2 TRBV11-3
TGTGCCAGCAGTTACTTTCTTCAGCCCCAGCATTTT CASSYFLQPQHF few TRBJ1-5 . TRBV6-2/TRBV6-3
TGTGCCAGCAGCTTAGACGTAAGGAGCGAAAAACTGTTTTTT CASSLDVRSEKLFF . TRBJ1-4 . TRBV7-6
TGTGCCAGCTCACCGGGACTAGCGGTTGAGCAGTTCTTC CASSPGLAVEQFF few TRBJ2-1 TRBD2 TRBV18
TGTGCCAGCAGTTTAATAACACCCATGAACACTGAAGCTTTCTTT CASSLITPMNTEAFF few TRBJ1-1 . TRBV27
TGTGCCAGCAGTTTAACTTTCTTGGAGAGACGGGACACAGATACGCAGTATTTT CASSLTFLERRDTDTQYF . TRBJ2-3 . TRBV28
TGTGCCAGCAGCTTATTCTTCTCTGGGGCCAACGTCCTGACTTTC CASSLFFSGANVLTF . TRBJ2-6 . TRBV7-2
TGTGCCAGCAGCTTCCTTATGTATCGAGGCCTAGAAGCTTTCTTT CASSFLMYRGLEAFF many TRBJ1-1 . TRBV7-3
TGTGCCAGCAGCGCAGGGGGCAGGAATGAAAAACTGTTTTTT CASSAGGRNEKLFF . TRBJ1-4 TRBD1 TRBV6-1
TGCAGCGTTGAAGATCTGGGAGACCCTTACGATGAGCAGTTCTTC CSVEDLGDPYDEQFF . TRBJ2-1 . TRBV29-1
TGTGCCAGCAAAATCCGGGACAAGCAGTTCTTC CASKIRDKQFF . TRBJ2-1 . TRBV12-3/TRBV12-4
TGCAGTGTAGTAGAGGGGGCCGAAAACACCATATATTTT CSVVEGAENTIYF few TRBJ1-3 TRBD1 TRBV20-1
TGTGCCAGCAGCCCCCACAGGGGGCGGGAGCAGTTCTTC CASSPHRGREQFF . TRBJ2-1 TRBD1 TRBV9
TGTGCCAGCAGCTTAATGGCAGGGGCGCTCGATACGCAGTATTTT CASSLMAGALDTQYF . TRBJ2-3 . TRBV9
TGTGCCAGCACCCAGGGGGGGGGAACTAATGAAAAACTGTTTTTT CASTQGGGTNEKLFF . TRBJ1-4 TRBD1 TRBV12-3/TRBV12-4
TGTGCCAGCATCACAGGGCTTGGGACTGAAGCTTTCTTT CASITGLGTEAFF . TRBJ1-1 . TRBV6-6
TGTGCCTGCCGCTGGGGGAGCACAGATACGCAGTATTTT CACRWGSTDTQYF . TRBJ2-3 . TRBV7-9
TGTGCCAGCAGACCTGACAGTACCGAGCAGTACTTC CASRPDSTEQYF . TRBJ2-7 . TRBV6-6
TGTGCCAGCAGCGGGCACGGTGGTGAAGCTTTCTTT CASSGHGGEAFF few TRBJ1-1 . TRBV7-8
TGTGCCAGTAGTCCGACAGGTTGGGAAGGAAACACCATATATTTT CASSPTGWEGNTIYF many TRBJ1-3 . TRBV19
TGCAGCGTCATGGCCAGGGGAGCCTACGAGCAGTACTTC CSVMARGAYEQYF . TRBJ2-7 . TRBV29-1
TGTGCCAGCAGCCCCGGGCCGGTAGGGGAAAAACTGTTTTTT CASSPGPVGEKLFF few TRBJ1-4 . TRBV12-3/TRBV12-4
TGTGCCAGCAGTTATCGGGGCGCCTCCTACAATGAGCAGTTCTTC CASSYRGASYNEQFF many TRBJ2-1 . TRBV6-5
TGCGCCAGCAGCCAAGATACAGTCCAAGAGACCCAGTACTTC CASSQDTVQETQYF few TRBJ2-5 . TRBV4-3
TGTGCCAGCAGCCAAGCCGCCGTGGGGCGGCGAGAGACCCAGTACTTC CASSQAAVGRRETQYF few TRBJ2-5 . TRBV3-1
TGTGCCAGCTCACCGGGAGGGGGCGGCCCCTACGAGCAGTACTTC CASSPGGGGPYEQYF few TRBJ2-7 . TRBV18
TGTGCCAGCAGCCGTTCTAGCAATCAGCCCCAGCATTTT CASSRSSNQPQHF many TRBJ1-5 . TRBV7-2
TGCGCCAGCAGCCAAGATCGGTGGAGGGGCGGGTCACCCCTCCACTTT CASSQDRWRGGSPLHF few TRBJ1-6 . TRBV4-3
TGTGCCAGCAGTTATTCGGGGGCGGATGGCTACACCTTC CASSYSGADGYTF few TRBJ1-2 . TRBV6-2/TRBV6-3
TGCGCCAGCAGTCCCGTCTCACCAGTTCTAACAGATACGCAGTATTTT CASSPVSPVLTDTQYF . TRBJ2-3 . TRBV10-2